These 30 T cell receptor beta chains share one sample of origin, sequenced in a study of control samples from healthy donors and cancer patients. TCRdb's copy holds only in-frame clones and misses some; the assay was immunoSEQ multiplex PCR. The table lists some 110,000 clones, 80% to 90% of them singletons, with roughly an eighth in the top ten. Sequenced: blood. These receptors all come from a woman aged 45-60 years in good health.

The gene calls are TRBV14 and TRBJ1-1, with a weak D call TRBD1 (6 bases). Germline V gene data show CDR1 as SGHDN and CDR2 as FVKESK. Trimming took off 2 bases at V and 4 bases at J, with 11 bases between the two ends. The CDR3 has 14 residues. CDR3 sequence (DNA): TGTGCCAGCAGCCAACTCAGGGGTGGCACTGAAGCTTTCTTT. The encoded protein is CASSQLRGGTEAFF.

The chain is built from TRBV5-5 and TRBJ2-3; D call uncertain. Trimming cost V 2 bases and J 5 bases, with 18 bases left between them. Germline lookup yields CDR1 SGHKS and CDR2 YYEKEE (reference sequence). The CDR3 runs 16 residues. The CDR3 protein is CASSFGGEPALDTQYF. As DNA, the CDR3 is TGTGCCAGCAGCTTTGGCGGAGAACCAGCGCTAGATACGCAGTATTTT.

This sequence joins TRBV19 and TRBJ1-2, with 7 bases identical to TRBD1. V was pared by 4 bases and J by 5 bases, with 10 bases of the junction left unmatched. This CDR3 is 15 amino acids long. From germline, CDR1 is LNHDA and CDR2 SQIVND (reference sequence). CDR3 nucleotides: TGTGCCAGTAGTAACGACAGGGCAGCTGGTTATGGCTACACCTTC. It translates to CASSNDRAAGYGYTF.

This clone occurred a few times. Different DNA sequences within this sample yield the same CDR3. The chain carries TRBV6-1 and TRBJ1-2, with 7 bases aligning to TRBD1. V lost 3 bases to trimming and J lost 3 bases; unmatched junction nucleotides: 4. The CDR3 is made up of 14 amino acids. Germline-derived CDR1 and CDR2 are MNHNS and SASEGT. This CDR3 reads CASSDFQGDYGYTF. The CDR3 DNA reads TGTGCCAGCAGTGATTTTCAGGGGGACTATGGCTACACCTTC.

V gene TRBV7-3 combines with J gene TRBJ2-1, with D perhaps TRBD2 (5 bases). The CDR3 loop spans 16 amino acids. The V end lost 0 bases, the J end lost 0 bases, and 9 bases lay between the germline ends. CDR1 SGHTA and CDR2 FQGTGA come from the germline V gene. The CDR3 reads CASSLTSASSYNEQFF. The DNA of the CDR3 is TGTGCCAGCAGCTTAACTAGCGCCAGCTCCTACAATGAGCAGTTCTTC.

The CDR3 loop reads CASSGPTGGPETQYF. The CDR3 DNA reads TGTGCCAGCAGCGGACCGACAGGGGGCCCAGAGACCCAGTACTTC. This sequence joins TRBV5-5 and TRBJ2-5; 10 bases match TRBD1. CDR1 and CDR2 (germline): SGHKS, YYEKEE (reference sequence). The CDR3 is made up of 15 amino acids. V dropped 4 bases and J dropped 4; count of bases not matched to a gene: 7.

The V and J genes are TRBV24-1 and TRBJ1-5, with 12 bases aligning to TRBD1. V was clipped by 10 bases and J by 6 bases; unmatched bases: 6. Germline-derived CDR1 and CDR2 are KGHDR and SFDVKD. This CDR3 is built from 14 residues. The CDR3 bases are TGTGCCACAGCCGGGACAGGGGGCGGTCAGCCCCAGCATTTT. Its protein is CATAGTGGGQPQHF.

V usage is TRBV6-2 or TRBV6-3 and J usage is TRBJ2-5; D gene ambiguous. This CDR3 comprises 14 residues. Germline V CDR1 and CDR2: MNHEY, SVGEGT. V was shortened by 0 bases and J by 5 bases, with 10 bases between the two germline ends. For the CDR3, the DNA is TGTGCCAGCAGTTACTCAGGGTTTGGGGAGACCCAGTACTTC. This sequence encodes CASSYSGFGETQYF.

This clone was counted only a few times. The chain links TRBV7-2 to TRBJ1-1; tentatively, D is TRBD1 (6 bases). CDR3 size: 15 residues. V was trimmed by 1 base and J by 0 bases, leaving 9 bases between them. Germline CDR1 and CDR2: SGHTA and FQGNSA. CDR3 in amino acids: CASSLGTVMNTEAFF. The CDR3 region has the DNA TGTGCCAGCAGCTTAGGGACAGTAATGAACACTGAAGCTTTCTTT.

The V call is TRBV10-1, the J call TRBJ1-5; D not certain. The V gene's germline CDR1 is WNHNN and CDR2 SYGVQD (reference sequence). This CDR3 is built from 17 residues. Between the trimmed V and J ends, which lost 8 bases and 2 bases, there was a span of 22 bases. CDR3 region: CASGRSVIRSGNQPQHF. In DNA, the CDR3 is TGCGCCAGCGGGCGGTCGGTTATCAGGAGTGGCAATCAGCCCCAGCATTTT.

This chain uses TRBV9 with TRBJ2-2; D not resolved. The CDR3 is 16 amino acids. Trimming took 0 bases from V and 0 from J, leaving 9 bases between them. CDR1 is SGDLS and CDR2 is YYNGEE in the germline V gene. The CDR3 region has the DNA TGTGCCAGCAGCGTAGGGGGAAGAACGAACACCGGGGAGCTGTTTTTT. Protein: CASSVGGRTNTGELFF.

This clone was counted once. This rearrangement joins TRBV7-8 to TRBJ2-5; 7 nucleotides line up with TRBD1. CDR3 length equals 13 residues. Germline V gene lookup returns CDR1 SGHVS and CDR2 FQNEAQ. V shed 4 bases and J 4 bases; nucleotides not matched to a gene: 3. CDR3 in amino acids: CASSSNRGETQYF. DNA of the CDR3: TGTGCCAGCAGCTCGAACAGGGGAGAGACCCAGTACTTC. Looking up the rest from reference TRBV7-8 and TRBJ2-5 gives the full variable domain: GAGVSQSPRYKVAKRGQDVALRCDPISGHVSLFWYQQALGQGPEFLTYFQNEAQLDKSGLPSDRFFAERPEGSVSTLKIQRTQQEDSAVYLCASSSNRGETQYFGPGTRLLVL.

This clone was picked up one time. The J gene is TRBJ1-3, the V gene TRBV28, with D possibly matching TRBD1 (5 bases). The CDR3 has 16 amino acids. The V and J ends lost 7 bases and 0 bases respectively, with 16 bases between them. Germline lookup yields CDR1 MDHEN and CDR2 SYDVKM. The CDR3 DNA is TGTGCCAGCAAAAGGGGTTGGATCAGCTCTGGAAACACCATATATTTT. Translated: CASKRGWISSGNTIYF.

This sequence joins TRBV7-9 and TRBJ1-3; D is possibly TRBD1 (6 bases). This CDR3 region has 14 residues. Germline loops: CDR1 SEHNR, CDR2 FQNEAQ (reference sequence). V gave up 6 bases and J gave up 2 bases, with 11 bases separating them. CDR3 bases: TGTGCCAGCAGATCCGGGACAACTGGAAACACCATATATTTT. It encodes CASRSGTTGNTIYF.

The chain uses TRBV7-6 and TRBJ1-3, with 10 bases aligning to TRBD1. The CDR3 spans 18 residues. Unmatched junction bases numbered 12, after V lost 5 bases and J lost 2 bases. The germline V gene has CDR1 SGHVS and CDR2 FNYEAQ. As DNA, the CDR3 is TGTGCCAGCAGCCCCGGACAGGGGGACTACTCCACTGGAAACACCATATATTTT. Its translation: CASSPGQGDYSTGNTIYF. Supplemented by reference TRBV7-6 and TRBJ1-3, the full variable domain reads GAGVSQSPRYKVTKRGQDVALRCDPISGHVSLYWYRQALGQGPEFLTYFNYEAQQDKSGLPNDRFSAERPEGSISTLTIQRTEQRDSAMYRCASSPGQGDYSTGNTIYFGEGSWLTVV.

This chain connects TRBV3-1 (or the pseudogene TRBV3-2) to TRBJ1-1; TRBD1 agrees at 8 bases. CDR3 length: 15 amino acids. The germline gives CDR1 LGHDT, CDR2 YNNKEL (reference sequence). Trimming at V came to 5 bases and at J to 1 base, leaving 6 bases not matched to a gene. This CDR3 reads CASSYRGQGNTEAFF. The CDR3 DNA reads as TGTGCCAGCAGCTATAGAGGACAGGGGAACACTGAAGCTTTCTTT.

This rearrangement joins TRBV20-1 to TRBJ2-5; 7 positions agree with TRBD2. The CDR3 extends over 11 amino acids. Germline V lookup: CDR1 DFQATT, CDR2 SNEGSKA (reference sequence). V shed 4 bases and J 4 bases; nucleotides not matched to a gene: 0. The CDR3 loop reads CSAIAGETQYF. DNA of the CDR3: TGCAGTGCTATAGCGGGAGAGACCCAGTACTTC.

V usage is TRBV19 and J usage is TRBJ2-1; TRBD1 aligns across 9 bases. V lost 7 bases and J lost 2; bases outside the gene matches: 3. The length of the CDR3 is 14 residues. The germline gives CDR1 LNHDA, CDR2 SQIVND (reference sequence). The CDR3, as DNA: TGTGCCAGTAACGGACAGGGGACCTACAATGAGCAGTTCTTC. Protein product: CASNGQGTYNEQFF.

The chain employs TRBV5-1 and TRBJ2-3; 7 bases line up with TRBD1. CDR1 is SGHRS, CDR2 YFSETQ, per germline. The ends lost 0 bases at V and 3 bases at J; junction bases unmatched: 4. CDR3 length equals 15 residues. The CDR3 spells CASSLGRQGTDTQYF. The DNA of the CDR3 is TGCGCCAGCAGCTTGGGCCGACAGGGAACAGATACGCAGTATTTT.

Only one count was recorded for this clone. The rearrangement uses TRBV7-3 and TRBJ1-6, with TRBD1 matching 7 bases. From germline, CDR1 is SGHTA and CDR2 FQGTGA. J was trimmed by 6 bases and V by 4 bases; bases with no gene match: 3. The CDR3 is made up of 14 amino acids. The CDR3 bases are TGTGCCAGCAGCTACAGGGGACGTAATTCACCCCTCCACTTT. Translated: CASSYRGRNSPLHF.

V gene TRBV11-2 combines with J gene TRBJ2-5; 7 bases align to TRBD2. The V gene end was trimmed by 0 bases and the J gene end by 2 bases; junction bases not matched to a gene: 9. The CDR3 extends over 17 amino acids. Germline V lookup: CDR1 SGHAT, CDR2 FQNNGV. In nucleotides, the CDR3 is TGTGCCAGCAGCTTAGATCAGTTGGCTAGCGGTCAAGAGACCCAGTACTTC. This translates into CASSLDQLASGQETQYF.

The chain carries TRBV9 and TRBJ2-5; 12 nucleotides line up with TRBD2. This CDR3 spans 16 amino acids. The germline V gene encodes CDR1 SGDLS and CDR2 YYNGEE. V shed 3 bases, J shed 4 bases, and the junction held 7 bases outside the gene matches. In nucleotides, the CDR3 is TGTGCCAGCAGCGGTTCTAGCGGGGGGGCACGAGAGACCCAGTACTTC. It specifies CASSGSSGGARETQYF.

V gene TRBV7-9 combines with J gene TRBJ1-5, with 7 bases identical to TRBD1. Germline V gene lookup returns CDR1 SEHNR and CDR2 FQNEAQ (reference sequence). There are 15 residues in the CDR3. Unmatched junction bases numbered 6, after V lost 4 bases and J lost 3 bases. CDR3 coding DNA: TGTGCCAGCAGCTCGGGCACAGGGGTCAATCAGCCCCAGCATTTT. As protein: CASSSGTGVNQPQHF.

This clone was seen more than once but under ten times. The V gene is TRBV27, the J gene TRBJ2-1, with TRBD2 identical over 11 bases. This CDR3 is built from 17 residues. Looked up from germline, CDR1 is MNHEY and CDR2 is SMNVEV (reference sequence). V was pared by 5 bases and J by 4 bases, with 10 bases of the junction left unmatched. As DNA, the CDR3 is TGTGCCAGCAGTCCCAGGGTAGCGGGAGGGGGGTACAATGAGCAGTTCTTC. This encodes CASSPRVAGGGYNEQFF.

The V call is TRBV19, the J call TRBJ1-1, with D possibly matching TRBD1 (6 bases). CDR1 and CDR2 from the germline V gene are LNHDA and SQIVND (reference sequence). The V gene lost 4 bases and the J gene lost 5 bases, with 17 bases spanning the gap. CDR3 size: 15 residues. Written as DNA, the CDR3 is TGTGCCAGTAGTACCGCCGGCAGGGGTAAGACTGAAGCTTTCTTT. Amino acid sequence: CASSTAGRGKTEAFF.

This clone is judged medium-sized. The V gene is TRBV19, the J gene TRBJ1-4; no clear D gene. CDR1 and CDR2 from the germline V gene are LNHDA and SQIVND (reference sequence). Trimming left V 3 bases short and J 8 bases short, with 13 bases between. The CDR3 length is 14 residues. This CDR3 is CASSIERVGEKLFF. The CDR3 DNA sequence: TGTGCCAGTAGTATCGAGCGAGTCGGGGAAAAACTGTTTTTT.

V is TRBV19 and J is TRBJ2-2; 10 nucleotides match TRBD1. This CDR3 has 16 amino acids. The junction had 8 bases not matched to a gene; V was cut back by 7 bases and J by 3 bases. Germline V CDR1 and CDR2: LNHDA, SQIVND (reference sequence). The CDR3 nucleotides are TGTGCCAGTACCCCAGACAGGGGGCAAGACACCGGGGAGCTGTTTTTT. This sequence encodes CASTPDRGQDTGELFF.

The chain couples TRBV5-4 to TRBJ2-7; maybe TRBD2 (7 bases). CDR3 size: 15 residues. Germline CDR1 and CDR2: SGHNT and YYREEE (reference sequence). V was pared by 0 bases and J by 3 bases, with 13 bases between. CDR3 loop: CASSLAGGRFYEQYF. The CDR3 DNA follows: TGTGCCAGCAGCTTGGCGGGGGGCAGGTTCTACGAGCAGTACTTC.

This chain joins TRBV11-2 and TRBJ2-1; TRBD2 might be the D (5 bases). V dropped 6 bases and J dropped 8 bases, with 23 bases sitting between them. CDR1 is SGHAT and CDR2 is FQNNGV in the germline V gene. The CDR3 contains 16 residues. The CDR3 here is CASRNSTGLWAYEQFF. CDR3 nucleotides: TGTGCCAGCAGAAATTCGACCGGACTTTGGGCGTATGAGCAGTTCTTC.

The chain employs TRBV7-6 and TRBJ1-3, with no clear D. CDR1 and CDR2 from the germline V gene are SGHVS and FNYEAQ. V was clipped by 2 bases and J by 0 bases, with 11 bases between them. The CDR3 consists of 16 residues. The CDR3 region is CASSLIGADSGNTIYF. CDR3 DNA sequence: TGTGCCAGCAGCTTAATTGGCGCCGACTCTGGAAACACCATATATTTT.